Listed below are T cell receptor beta chains from one sample, sequenced in a study of cytomegalovirus exposure and HLA in healthy donors. Profiled with immunoSEQ multiplex PCR; TCRdb holds only in-frame clones, not every one. The sample has some 76,000 clones; nearly 95% are singletons. Source material: PBMCs. These receptors were collected from a woman younger than 35 in good health and CMV-seronegative. Both conserved end residues are part of each CDR3. A D gene is named only where the DNA matches it firmly. For some rows the clone size is stated as once, few or many, or as a class when expanded; others skip it.

clone size: -
V gene: TRBV7-8
D gene: -
J gene: TRBJ2-1
CDR3 DNA: TGTGCCAGCAGCTTAGGGGTCGGCGGAGTCGATGAGCAGTTCTTC
CDR3 protein: CASSLGVGGVDEQFF

clone size: -
V gene: TRBV4-1
D gene: -
J gene: TRBJ1-2
CDR3 DNA: TGCGCCAGCAGCCAAGCGTCCCGCGACAGGAGCCCCGTGGACTATGGCTACACCTTC
CDR3 protein: CASSQASRDRSPVDYGYTF

clone size: -
V gene: TRBV27
D gene: -
J gene: TRBJ1-1
CDR3 DNA: TGTGCCAGCAGGGCGCTGGACAGTCTGAACACTGAAGCTTTCTTT
CDR3 protein: CASRALDSLNTEAFF

clone size: -
V gene: TRBV14
D gene: -
J gene: TRBJ2-5
CDR3 DNA: TGTGCCAGCAGCCAAGGGGTTCGGGGGATAAACCACCAAGAGACCCAGTACTTC
CDR3 protein: CASSQGVRGINHQETQYF

clone size: -
V gene: TRBV11-2
D gene: TRBD1
J gene: TRBJ1-4
CDR3 DNA: TGTGCCAGCAGCACGGGACAGCGAAAGAATGAAAAACTGTTTTTT
CDR3 protein: CASSTGQRKNEKLFF

clone size: -
V gene: TRBV19
D gene: -
J gene: TRBJ1-4
CDR3 DNA: TGTGCCAGTAGCCCCGACAGGAACCCTAATGAAAAACTGTTTTTT
CDR3 protein: CASSPDRNPNEKLFF

clone size: -
V gene: TRBV11-3
D gene: TRBD1
J gene: TRBJ2-6
CDR3 DNA: TGTGCCAGCAGCTTTTACGTCGCAGGACAGGAGGACGTCCTGACTTTC
CDR3 protein: CASSFYVAGQEDVLTF

clone size: -
V gene: TRBV7-9
D gene: TRBD1
J gene: TRBJ2-7
CDR3 DNA: TGTGCCAGCAGCTTACGTTTGACAGGGCCTTACGAGCAGTACTTC
CDR3 protein: CASSLRLTGPYEQYF

clone size: -
V gene: TRBV11-2
D gene: -
J gene: TRBJ2-7
CDR3 DNA: TGTGCCAGCAGCTTAGTACGGTCCTACGAGCAGTACTTC
CDR3 protein: CASSLVRSYEQYF

clone size: -
V gene: TRBV5-1
D gene: -
J gene: TRBJ2-7
CDR3 DNA: TGCGCCAGCAGCTTTTTTTACGGGTCCCGCTACGAGCAGTACTTC
CDR3 protein: CASSFFYGSRYEQYF

clone size: -
V gene: TRBV4-2
D gene: -
J gene: TRBJ2-7
CDR3 DNA: TGTGCCAGCAGCCTACATCTTGCGGGCCCTACCTACGAGCAGTACTTC
CDR3 protein: CASSLHLAGPTYEQYF

clone size: -
V gene: TRBV6-1
D gene: TRBD1
J gene: TRBJ1-2
CDR3 DNA: TGTGCCAGCAGTGAAATCGACAGGGTTTTTGGCTACACCTTC
CDR3 protein: CASSEIDRVFGYTF

clone size: -
V gene: TRBV4-2
D gene: TRBD2
J gene: TRBJ2-2
CDR3 DNA: TGTGCCAGCAGCCAAGTAGGGCAAGCGGGGGGGCCTGGCACCGGGGAGCTGTTTTTT
CDR3 protein: CASSQVGQAGGPGTGELFF

clone size: once
V gene: TRBV30
D gene: -
J gene: TRBJ2-2
CDR3 DNA: TGTGCCTGGAGTGGAGCAGGGAAGGTCTCCGGGGAGCTGTTTTTT
CDR3 protein: CAWSGAGKVSGELFF

clone size: -
V gene: TRBV27
D gene: TRBD1
J gene: TRBJ2-3
CDR3 DNA: TGTGCCAGCTTTGGAGGACAGGGGACAGATACGCAGTATTTT
CDR3 protein: CASFGGQGTDTQYF

clone size: -
V gene: TRBV27
D gene: -
J gene: TRBJ2-5
CDR3 DNA: TGTGCCAGCAGGCCTTCCGGGACTCCTCAAGAGACCCAGTACTTC
CDR3 protein: CASRPSGTPQETQYF

clone size: -
V gene: TRBV29-1
D gene: -
J gene: TRBJ1-2
CDR3 DNA: TGCAGCGTTGGAGGCGGGGGTAGAGAAGGGTCTAGCTATGGCTACACCTTC
CDR3 protein: CSVGGGGREGSSYGYTF

clone size: -
V gene: TRBV6-1
D gene: -
J gene: TRBJ2-7
CDR3 DNA: TGTGCCAGCAGTGTCGAGGTCAGCTCCTACGAGCAGTACTTC
CDR3 protein: CASSVEVSSYEQYF

clone size: -
V gene: TRBV28
D gene: TRBD1
J gene: TRBJ2-1
CDR3 DNA: TGTGCCAGCAGTTTCGCCGGGACAGGGGTAGGTAATGAGCAGTTCTTC
CDR3 protein: CASSFAGTGVGNEQFF

clone size: -
V gene: TRBV5-6
D gene: -
J gene: TRBJ1-5
CDR3 DNA: TGTGCCAGCAGCCGCAACGGGCAGGGAAGGGATCAGCCCCAGCATTTT
CDR3 protein: CASSRNGQGRDQPQHF

clone size: -
V gene: TRBV5-1
D gene: -
J gene: TRBJ2-5
CDR3 DNA: TGCGCCAGCAGCTTGGGTGTGCAGGGGATGGAGACCCAGTACTTC
CDR3 protein: CASSLGVQGMETQYF

clone size: -
V gene: TRBV7-6
D gene: -
J gene: TRBJ1-1
CDR3 DNA: TGTGCCAGCAGCCCCTTTTTGGTAGGGGGTTTCATGAACACTGAAGCTTTCTTT
CDR3 protein: CASSPFLVGGFMNTEAFF

clone size: -
V gene: TRBV5-1
D gene: TRBD2
J gene: TRBJ2-2
CDR3 DNA: TGCGCCAGCAGCTTGTCGGGACTAGCGGAGGGGGGGAACACCGGGGAGCTGTTTTTT
CDR3 protein: CASSLSGLAEGGNTGELFF

clone size: -
V gene: TRBV4-3
D gene: -
J gene: TRBJ1-1
CDR3 DNA: TGCGCCAGCAGCCAACGAGTGGGCTACTTAAACACTGAAGCTTTCTTT
CDR3 protein: CASSQRVGYLNTEAFF

clone size: -
V gene: TRBV5-1
D gene: -
J gene: TRBJ2-1
CDR3 DNA: TGCGCCAGCAGGATCCAGGGGCTGGGACACAATGAGCAGTTCTTC
CDR3 protein: CASRIQGLGHNEQFF

clone size: -
V gene: TRBV7-9
D gene: TRBD1
J gene: TRBJ1-6
CDR3 DNA: TGTGCCAGCAGCTTAGGACAGGGCGGGTCACCCCTCCACTTT
CDR3 protein: CASSLGQGGSPLHF

clone size: -
V gene: TRBV10-1
D gene: -
J gene: TRBJ1-1
CDR3 DNA: TGCGCCAGCACCTTGGACAGGAACACTGAAGCTTTCTTT
CDR3 protein: CASTLDRNTEAFF

clone size: -
V gene: TRBV2
D gene: TRBD2
J gene: TRBJ2-3
CDR3 DNA: TGTGCCAGCAGGGTGACTAGCGGGAGTGGGGCAGATACGCAGTATTTT
CDR3 protein: CASRVTSGSGADTQYF

clone size: -
V gene: TRBV19
D gene: TRBD2
J gene: TRBJ2-2
CDR3 DNA: TGTGCCAGTAGTGCAGCGGGGATGAACACCGGGGAGCTGTTTTTT
CDR3 protein: CASSAAGMNTGELFF

clone size: -
V gene: TRBV9
D gene: -
J gene: TRBJ2-1
CDR3 DNA: TGTGCCAGCAGCGTCGTACCCGGTAGAGATGAGCAGTTCTTC
CDR3 protein: CASSVVPGRDEQFF

clone size: once
V gene: TRBV6-5
D gene: TRBD1
J gene: TRBJ1-1
CDR3 DNA: TGTGCCAGCACCCGAAAACAGGGGAGCACTGAAGCTTTCTTT
CDR3 protein: CASTRKQGSTEAFF

clone size: -
V gene: TRBV30
D gene: -
J gene: TRBJ2-2
CDR3 DNA: TGTGCCTGGAGTGGTTTTGAGGCGGCCGGGGAGCTGTTTTTT
CDR3 protein: CAWSGFEAAGELFF

clone size: once
V gene: TRBV27
D gene: -
J gene: TRBJ1-2
CDR3 DNA: TGTGCCACAACTCCCGGGGGGGGCCTATCTGGCTACACCTTC
CDR3 protein: CATTPGGGLSGYTF

clone size: -
V gene: TRBV29-1
D gene: TRBD1
J gene: TRBJ1-1
CDR3 DNA: TGCAGCGTTGATCAGGGGGTGATGAACACTGAAGCTTTCTTT
CDR3 protein: CSVDQGVMNTEAFF

clone size: -
V gene: TRBV6-5
D gene: -
J gene: TRBJ2-7
CDR3 DNA: TGTGCCAGCTCTTCGGGTCGCGGAATTTACGAGCAGTACTTC
CDR3 protein: CASSSGRGIYEQYF